The clone carrying this T cell receptor beta chain was recorded many times. Antigen unknown. These data originate in a study of CD8 T cells in ankylosing spondylitis. Points from the study as a whole: Researchers reportedly found disease-linked clones significantly enriched in matched ankylosing spondylitis synovial fluid.

MiXCR was run by TCRdb on the 5' RACE reads, yielding one entry per CDR3 protein. The sample records 100,000 to 150,000 distinct CDR3 sequences, roughly 15% being singletons. The V end was cut by 0 bases, the J end by 2 bases, with 11 bases between. Germline lookup yields CDR1 DFQATT and CDR2 SNEGSKA (reference sequence). This CDR3 is built from 14 residues. The specimen was blood, either unsorted or a sorted T cell fraction (not recorded which). This receptor was obtained from a female donor with ankylosing spondylitis or in good health (not recorded which). This chain links TRBV20-1 with TRBJ2-7; tentatively, D is TRBD2 (5 bases). CDR3 nucleotide sequence: TGCAGTGCTAGAGATCGGAGGCTGCCCTACGAGCAGTACTTC. Translation: CSARDRRLPYEQYF.